Following are 16 T cell receptor beta chains from one sample sequenced in a study of T cell responses to AZD1222 COVID-19 vaccine (dated by TCRdb to the early 2020s). The library was generated by the immunoSEQ multiplex PCR assay. TCRdb holds this immuneACCESS table with in-frame rearrangements only. Some clones are missing; in checked studies, unresolved V genes explain under half, and the rest has no known cause. In this sample the table shows around 160,000 clones, more than 75% of which occur a single time. The ten largest clones capture 4% to 6% of the sample. This sample's time point label indicates: baseline before first vaccination. The source material was peripheral blood, sampled on day 0 of AZD1222 vaccination. These receptors originate from an adult in good health.

The chain links TRBV18 to TRBJ1-1; 7 bases align to TRBD1. V dropped 3 bases and J dropped 5; count of bases not matched to a gene: 6. Germline-derived CDR1 and CDR2 are KGHSH and LQKENI. The CDR3 is 14 amino acids. The chain's CDR3 is CASSPRAGQTEAFF. The CDR3 DNA sequence: TGTGCCAGCTCACCCCGAGCGGGACAGACTGAAGCTTTCTTT.

This sequence joins TRBV11-2 and TRBJ2-1; D might be TRBD1 or TRBD2, each matching 5 bases. Trimming took off 2 bases at V and 6 bases at J, with 14 bases between the two ends. The CDR3 extends over 15 amino acids. Germline V lookup: CDR1 SGHAT, CDR2 FQNNGV. The CDR3 is CASSLSPRGGNEQFF. CDR3 in DNA: TGTGCCAGCAGCTTATCCCCGAGGGGTGGCAATGAGCAGTTCTTC.

V and J are TRBV15 and TRBJ2-7, with a tentative D call TRBD1 (6 bases). Germline V gene lookup returns CDR1 LNHNV and CDR2 YYDKDF (reference sequence). The CDR3 runs to 14 residues. V was pared by 8 bases and J by 5 bases, with 19 bases between. The CDR3 spells CATSHLTGTHEQYF. The CDR3 DNA reads TGTGCCACCTCCCATCTTACAGGGACCCACGAGCAGTACTTC.

This chain uses TRBV7-6 with TRBJ2-5; TRBD2 aligns across 8 bases. V trimming: 1 base; J trimming: 5 bases; junction bases outside the gene matches: 9. The CDR3 totals 16 residues. The germline gives CDR1 SGHVS, CDR2 FNYEAQ. The CDR3 sequence is CASSLVGLGGIETQYF. In DNA form, the CDR3 reads TGTGCCAGCAGCTTAGTGGGACTAGGTGGGATCGAGACCCAGTACTTC.

The chain uses TRBV28 and TRBJ1-6; weak D call: TRBD1 (5 bases). Germline V gene lookup returns CDR1 MDHEN and CDR2 SYDVKM. This CDR3 has 14 amino acids. The V and J ends lost 6 bases and 10 bases respectively, with 16 bases between them. The CDR3 is CASRLWDGASPLHF. The CDR3 bases are TGTGCCAGCAGATTGTGGGACGGAGCGTCACCCCTCCACTTT.

The chain couples TRBV28 to TRBJ2-3; D may be TRBD2 (6 bases). Germline CDR1 MDHEN, CDR2 SYDVKM. The V end lost 6 bases, the J end lost 0 bases, and 19 bases lay between the germline ends. CDR3 length equals 17 residues. CDR3 DNA sequence: TGTGCCAGCAGATCCCCTGTCGGGACTTGGAGCACAGATACGCAGTATTTT. Translated: CASRSPVGTWSTDTQYF.

This rearrangement joins TRBV6-2 or TRBV6-3 to TRBJ2-7; the D is unclear. This CDR3 has 13 residues. Germline V gene lookup returns CDR1 MNHEY and CDR2 SVGEGT. V lost 6 bases and J lost 3, with 12 bases in between. As DNA, the CDR3 is TGTGCCAGCAGGTACGGGTCGGTCTACGAGCAGTACTTC. Its translation: CASRYGSVYEQYF.

This clone showed up just once. The chain is built from TRBV11-2 and TRBJ2-3; D may be TRBD2 (6 bases). Germline V gene data show CDR1 as SGHAT and CDR2 as FQNNGV. The CDR3 sequence is 14 residues long. Between the trimmed V and J ends, which lost 4 bases and 0 bases, there was a span of 8 bases. The CDR3 spells CASSSGASTDTQYF. In DNA form, the CDR3 reads TGTGCCAGCAGCTCGGGAGCTAGCACAGATACGCAGTATTTT.

CDR3 residues: CASSQIGDAYSGNTIYF. CDR3 DNA sequence: TGTGCCAGCAGCCAAATAGGGGACGCGTACTCTGGAAACACCATATATTTT. The chain carries TRBV14 and TRBJ1-3, with D tentatively TRBD1 (5 bases). This CDR3 is 17 amino acids long. From germline, CDR1 is SGHDN and CDR2 FVKESK. Trimming left V 2 bases short and J 0 bases short, with 14 bases between.

The chain uses TRBV6-2 or TRBV6-3 and TRBJ1-5; D perhaps matches TRBD1 (5 bases). V shed 6 bases and J shed 0 bases, with 9 bases lying between them. In germline, CDR1 is MNHEY, CDR2 SVGEGT. The CDR3 covers 14 residues. The CDR3 reads CASSRDSSNQPQHF. CDR3 in DNA: TGTGCCAGCAGCAGAGACAGTAGCAATCAGCCCCAGCATTTT.

This clone was observed a single time. Compared with germline, one end of the junction differs, possibly owing to a read error. The chain combines TRBV10-3 with TRBJ1-6; TRBD1 might be the D (5 bases). CDR1 ENHRY and CDR2 SYGVKD come from the germline V gene. The CDR3 loop spans 14 amino acids. The CDR3 bases are TGTGCCATCAGTGAGACTGATGCCCGGGACGGCCGCTCTTTT. Amino acid sequence: CAISETDARDGRSF.

The rearrangement joins TRBV7-2 to TRBJ1-1; D call uncertain. The length of the CDR3 is 13 residues. Germline loops: CDR1 SGHTA, CDR2 FQGNSA. V lost 5 bases and J lost 1, with 8 bases in between. CDR3 nucleotides: TGTGCCAGCAGCAACGACCCGAACACTGAAGCTTTCTTT. Its protein product is CASSNDPNTEAFF. Supplemented by reference TRBV7-2 and TRBJ1-1, the full variable domain reads GAGVSQSPSNKVTEKGKDVELRCDPISGHTALYWYRQSLGQGLEFLIYFQGNSAPDKSGLPSDRFSAERTGGSVSTLTIQRTQQEDSAVYLCASSNDPNTEAFFGQGTRLTVV.

The chain is built from TRBV7-8 and TRBJ1-2; possible D gene TRBD1, 6 bases. Germline V lookup: CDR1 SGHVS, CDR2 FQNEAQ. V shed 5 bases and J shed 6 bases, with 19 bases lying between them. The CDR3 runs 15 residues. The CDR3 sequence is CASSPSVGGGDGYTF. In nucleotides, the CDR3 is TGTGCCAGCAGCCCCTCGGTGGGGGGCGGAGATGGCTACACCTTC.

Only a few counts were recorded for this clone. The chain joins TRBV6-5 to TRBJ1-2, with D possibly TRBD1 on 5 matching bases. V was clipped by 6 bases and J by 3 bases, with 14 bases between them. This CDR3 has 14 amino acids. Germline loops: CDR1 MNHEY, CDR2 SVGAGI. In DNA, the CDR3 is TGTGCCAGCAGGCCTTCGGGGACGGACTATGGCTACACCTTC. This codes for CASRPSGTDYGYTF.

The chain combines TRBV4-3 with TRBJ2-3; D is ambiguous. Germline lookup yields CDR1 LGHNA and CDR2 YSLEER. Trimming pared 5 bases from V and 6 bases from J, leaving 12 bases between. The CDR3 runs 13 residues. DNA for the CDR3: TGCGCCAGCAGCGTAGGTCGGCGGGATACGCAGTATTTT. The encoded protein is CASSVGRRDTQYF.

The chain recombines TRBV27 with TRBJ2-7; 7 nucleotides align to TRBD1. CDR3 size: 15 residues. The V gene end was trimmed by 6 bases and the J gene end by 2 bases; junction bases not matched to a gene: 10. Germline V gene data show CDR1 as MNHEY and CDR2 as SMNVEV (reference sequence). The CDR3 region is CASSPSGTVTYEQYF. The DNA of the CDR3 is TGTGCCAGCAGCCCCTCCGGGACAGTAACCTACGAGCAGTACTTC.